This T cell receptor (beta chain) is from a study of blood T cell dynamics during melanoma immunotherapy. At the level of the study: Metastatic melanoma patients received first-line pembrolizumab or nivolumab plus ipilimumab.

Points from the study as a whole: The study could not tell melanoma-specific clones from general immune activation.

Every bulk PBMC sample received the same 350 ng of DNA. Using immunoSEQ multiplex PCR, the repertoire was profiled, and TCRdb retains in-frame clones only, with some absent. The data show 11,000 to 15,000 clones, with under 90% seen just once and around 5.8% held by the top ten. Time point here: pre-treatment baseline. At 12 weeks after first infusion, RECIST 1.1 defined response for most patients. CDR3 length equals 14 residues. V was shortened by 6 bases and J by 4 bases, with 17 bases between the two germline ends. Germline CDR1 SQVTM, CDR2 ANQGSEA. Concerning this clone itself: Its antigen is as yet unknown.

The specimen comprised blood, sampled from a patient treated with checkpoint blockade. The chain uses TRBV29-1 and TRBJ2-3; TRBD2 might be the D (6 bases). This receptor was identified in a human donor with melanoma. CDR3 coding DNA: TGCAGCGTAGGAGGGAAGGGTGGGTCAGATACGCAGTATTTT. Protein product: CSVGGKGGSDTQYF.